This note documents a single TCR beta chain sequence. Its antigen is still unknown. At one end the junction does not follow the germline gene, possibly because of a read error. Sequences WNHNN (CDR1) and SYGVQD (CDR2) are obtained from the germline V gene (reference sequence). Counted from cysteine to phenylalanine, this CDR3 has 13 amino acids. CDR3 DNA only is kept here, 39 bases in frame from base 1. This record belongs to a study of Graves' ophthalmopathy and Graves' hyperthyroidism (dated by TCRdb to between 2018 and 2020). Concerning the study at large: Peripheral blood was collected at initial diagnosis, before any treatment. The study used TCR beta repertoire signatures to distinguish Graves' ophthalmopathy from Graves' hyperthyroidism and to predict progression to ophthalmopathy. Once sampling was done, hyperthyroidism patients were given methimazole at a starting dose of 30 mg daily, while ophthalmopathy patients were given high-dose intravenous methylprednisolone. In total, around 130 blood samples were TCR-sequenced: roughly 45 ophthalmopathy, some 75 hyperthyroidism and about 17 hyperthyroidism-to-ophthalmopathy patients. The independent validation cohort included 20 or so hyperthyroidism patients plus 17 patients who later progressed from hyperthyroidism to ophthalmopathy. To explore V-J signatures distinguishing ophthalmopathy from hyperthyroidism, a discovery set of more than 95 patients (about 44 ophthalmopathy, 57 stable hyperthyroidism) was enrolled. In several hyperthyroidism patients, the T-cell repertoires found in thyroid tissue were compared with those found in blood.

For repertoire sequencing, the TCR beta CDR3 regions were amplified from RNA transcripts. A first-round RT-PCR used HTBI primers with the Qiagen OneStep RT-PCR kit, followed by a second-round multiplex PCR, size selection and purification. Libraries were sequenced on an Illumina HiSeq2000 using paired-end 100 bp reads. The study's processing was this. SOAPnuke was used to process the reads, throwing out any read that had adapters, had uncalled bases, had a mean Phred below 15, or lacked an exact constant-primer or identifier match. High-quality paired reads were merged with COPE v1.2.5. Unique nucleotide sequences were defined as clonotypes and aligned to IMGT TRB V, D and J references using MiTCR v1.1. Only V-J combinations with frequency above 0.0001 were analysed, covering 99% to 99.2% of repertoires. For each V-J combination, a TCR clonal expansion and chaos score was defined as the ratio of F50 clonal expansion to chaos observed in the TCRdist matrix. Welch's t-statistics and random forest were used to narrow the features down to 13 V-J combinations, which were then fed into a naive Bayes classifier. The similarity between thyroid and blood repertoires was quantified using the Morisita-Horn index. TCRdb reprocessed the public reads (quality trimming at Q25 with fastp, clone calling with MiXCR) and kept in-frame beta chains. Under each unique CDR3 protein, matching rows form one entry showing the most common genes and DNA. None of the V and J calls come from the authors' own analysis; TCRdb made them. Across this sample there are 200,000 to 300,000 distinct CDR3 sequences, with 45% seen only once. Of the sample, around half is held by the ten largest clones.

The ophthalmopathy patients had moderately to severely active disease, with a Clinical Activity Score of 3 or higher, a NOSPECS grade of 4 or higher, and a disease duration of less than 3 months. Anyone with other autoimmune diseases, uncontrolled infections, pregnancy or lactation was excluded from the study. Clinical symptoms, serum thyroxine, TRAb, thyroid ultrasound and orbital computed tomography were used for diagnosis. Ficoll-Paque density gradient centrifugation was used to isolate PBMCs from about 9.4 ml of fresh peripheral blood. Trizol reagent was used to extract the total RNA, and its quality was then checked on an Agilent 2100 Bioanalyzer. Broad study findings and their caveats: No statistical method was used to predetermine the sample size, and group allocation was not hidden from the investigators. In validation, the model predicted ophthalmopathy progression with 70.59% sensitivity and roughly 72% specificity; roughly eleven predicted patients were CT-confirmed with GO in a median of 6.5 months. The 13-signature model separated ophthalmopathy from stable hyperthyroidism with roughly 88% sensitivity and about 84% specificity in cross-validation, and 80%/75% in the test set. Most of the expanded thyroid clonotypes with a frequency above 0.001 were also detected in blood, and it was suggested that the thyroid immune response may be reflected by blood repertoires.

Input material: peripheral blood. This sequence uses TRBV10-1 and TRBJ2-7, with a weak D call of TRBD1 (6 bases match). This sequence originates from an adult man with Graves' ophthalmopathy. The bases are TGCGCCAGCAGTGAGAACAGGGACCACGAGCAGTGCTTC. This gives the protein CASSENRDHEQCF.